This TCR beta chain was obtained from a study of blood T cell repertoires in COVID-19. Whole-study context: Sites in the United States, Italy and Spain provided acute and convalescent COVID-19 samples. Nucleic acid was either cDNA or gDNA, and it came from T cells, B-cell-depleted T cells, or PBMCs.

CDR1 and CDR2 from the germline V gene are SGHTA and FQGNSA. V shed 5 bases and J shed 2 bases, with 10 bases lying between them. The CDR3 length is 14 residues. In the source study's methods: Estimated nucleated cell counts came from reference gene primer amplification. Method: immunoSEQ multiplex PCR; TCRdb's copy keeps in-frame clones and lacks some. V, J and clone size reflect that table, while D and trimming were determined from the DNA. The sample consists of under 300,000 clones, 70% to 90% of them appearing once. The V and J genes are TRBV7-2 and TRBJ1-3; D remains unclear. This TCR came from a middle-aged woman with acute COVID-19. Sample: PBMCs or T cells enriched from blood (not recorded which). The chain's CDR3 is CASSRGGPGNTIYF. The CDR3 DNA reads as TGTGCCAGCAGCCGTGGAGGGCCTGGAAACACCATATATTTT.